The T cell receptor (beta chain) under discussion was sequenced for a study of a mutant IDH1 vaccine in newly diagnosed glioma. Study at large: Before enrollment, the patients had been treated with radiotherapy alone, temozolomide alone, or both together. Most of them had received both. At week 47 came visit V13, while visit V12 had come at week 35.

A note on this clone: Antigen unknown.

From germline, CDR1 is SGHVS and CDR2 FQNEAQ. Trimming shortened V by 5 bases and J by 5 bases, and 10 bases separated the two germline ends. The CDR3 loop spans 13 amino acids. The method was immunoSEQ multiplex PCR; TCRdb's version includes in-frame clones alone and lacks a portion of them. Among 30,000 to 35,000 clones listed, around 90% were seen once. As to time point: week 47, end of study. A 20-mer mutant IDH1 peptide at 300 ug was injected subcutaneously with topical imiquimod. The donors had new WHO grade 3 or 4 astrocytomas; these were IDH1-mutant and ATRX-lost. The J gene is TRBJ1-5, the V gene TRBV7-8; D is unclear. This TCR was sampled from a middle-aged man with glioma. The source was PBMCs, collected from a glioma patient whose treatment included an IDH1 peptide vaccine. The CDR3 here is CASSLYGDQPQHF. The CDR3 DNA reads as TGTGCCAGCAGCCTTTACGGGGATCAGCCCCAGCATTTT.